The 9 T cell receptor beta chains reported below all come from one sample, sequenced in a study of blood T cell repertoires in COVID-19. Here immunoSEQ multiplex PCR was the method, and the copy in TCRdb shows in-frame clones only, minus some. The sample includes hundreds of thousands of clones, around 90% seen only once; the top ten take just under 0.8%. The sample taken for sequencing was peripheral blood. The source of these receptors is a woman in her thirties with acute or convalescent COVID-19.

V and J are TRBV19 and TRBJ2-7; no definite D call. The germline V gene encodes CDR1 LNHDA and CDR2 SQIVND (reference sequence). This CDR3 is 14 amino acids long. Trimming left V 7 bases short and J 2 bases short, with 15 bases between. This chain's CDR3 is CASTLGTETYEQYF. The CDR3, as DNA: TGTGCCAGTACCCTGGGTACAGAGACCTACGAGCAGTACTTC.

This sequence joins TRBV11-3 and TRBJ2-2, with TRBD2 identical over 8 bases. Germline values: CDR1 SGHNT, CDR2 YENEEA. After removal of 0 bases from V and 5 bases from J, the junction contained 5 bases not matched to a gene. CDR3 length: 16 residues. The CDR3 DNA follows: TGTGCCAGCAGCTTAGACCCGGGAGGGGGTACCGGGGAGCTGTTTTTT. Amino acid sequence: CASSLDPGGGTGELFF.

J is TRBJ2-7 and V is TRBV2, with a weak D call TRBD2 (6 bases). Trimming stripped 0 bases from V and 0 bases from J, with 9 bases between. There are 15 residues in the CDR3. Germline CDR1 SNHLY, CDR2 FYNNEI. In nucleotides, the CDR3 is TGTGCCAGCAGTGAAGCGGCGGGGAGCTCCTACGAGCAGTACTTC. It yields the protein CASSEAAGSSYEQYF.

This clone was recorded a few times. The chain combines TRBV5-4 with TRBJ2-7; maybe TRBD2 (6 bases). The V gene lost 4 bases and the J gene lost 0 bases, with 11 bases spanning the gap. Germline-derived CDR1 and CDR2 are SGHNT and YYREEE (reference sequence). The length of the CDR3 is 14 residues. Here the CDR3 reads CASSQSGFSYEQYF. The CDR3 DNA is TGTGCCAGCAGCCAGAGCGGGTTCTCCTACGAGCAGTACTTC.

In its sample, this clone was seen a few times. The chain uses TRBV9 and TRBJ1-6, with D unresolved. The CDR3 loop spans 13 amino acids. Looked up from germline, CDR1 is SGDLS and CDR2 is YYNGEE. The V gene lost 0 bases and the J gene lost 10 bases, with 8 bases spanning the gap. The CDR3 DNA follows: TGTGCCAGCAGCGTAGTCCCCGAGTCACCCCTCCACTTT. Protein: CASSVVPESPLHF.

The chain joins TRBV5-4 to TRBJ1-3; D might be TRBD1 (5 bases). The CDR3 covers 17 residues. V shed 4 bases and J shed 0 bases, with 17 bases lying between them. Germline lookup yields CDR1 SGHNT and CDR2 YYREEE (reference sequence). The CDR3 spells CASSPGGVGLSGNTIYF. The CDR3 nucleotides are TGTGCCAGCAGCCCAGGTGGGGTGGGGCTCTCTGGAAACACCATATATTTT. Looking up the rest from reference TRBV5-4 and TRBJ1-3 gives the full variable domain: ETGVTQSPTHLIKTRGQQVTLRCSSQSGHNTVSWYQQALGQGPQFIFQYYREEENGRGNFPPRFSGLQFPNYSSELNVNALELDDSALYLCASSPGGVGLSGNTIYFGEGSWLTVV.

The V and J genes are TRBV29-1 and TRBJ1-3; possibly TRBD1 for D (6 bases). V dropped 6 bases and J dropped 3 bases, with 9 bases sitting between them. This CDR3 has 12 amino acids. Germline CDR1 is SQVTM and CDR2 is ANQGSEA. The CDR3 bases are TGCAGCGTGCAGGGGTATGGAAACACCATATATTTT. Translated, it gives CSVQGYGNTIYF.

This sequence joins TRBV11-1 and TRBJ2-7; no firm D call. Trimming removed 2 bases from V and 5 bases from J, with 13 bases in between. The CDR3 length is 14 residues. CDR1 and CDR2 (germline): SGHAT, FQDESV (reference sequence). CDR3 in amino acids: CASSLRSPRDEQYF. CDR3 in DNA: TGTGCCAGCAGCTTACGCTCCCCCCGGGACGAGCAGTACTTC.

This clone has a single count. This chain uses TRBV4-3 with TRBJ1-2; TRBD1 matches 10 bases. Looked up from germline, CDR1 is LGHNA and CDR2 is YSLEER. J lost 3 bases, V lost 4 bases, and 5 bases had no gene match. The CDR3 covers 15 residues. The CDR3 sequence is CASSRDRGQDYGYTF. CDR3 sequence (DNA): TGCGCCAGCAGCCGAGACAGGGGGCAAGACTATGGCTACACCTTC.